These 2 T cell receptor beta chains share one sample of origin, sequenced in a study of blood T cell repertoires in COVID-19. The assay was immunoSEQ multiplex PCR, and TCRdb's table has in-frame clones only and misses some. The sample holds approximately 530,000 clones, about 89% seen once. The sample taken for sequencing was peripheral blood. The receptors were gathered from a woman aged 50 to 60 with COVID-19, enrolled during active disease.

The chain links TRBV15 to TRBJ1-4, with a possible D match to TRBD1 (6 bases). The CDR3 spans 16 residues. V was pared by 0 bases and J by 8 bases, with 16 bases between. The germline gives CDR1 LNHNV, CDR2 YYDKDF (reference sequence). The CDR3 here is CATSRDFSQGGEKLFF. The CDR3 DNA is TGTGCCACCAGCAGAGACTTTTCACAGGGTGGGGAAAAACTGTTTTTT.

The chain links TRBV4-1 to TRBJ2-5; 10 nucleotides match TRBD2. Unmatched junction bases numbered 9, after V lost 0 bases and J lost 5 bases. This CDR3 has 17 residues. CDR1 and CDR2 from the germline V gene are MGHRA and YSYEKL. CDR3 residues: CASSQERSGSGGETQYF. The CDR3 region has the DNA TGCGCCAGCAGCCAAGAGAGATCGGGTAGCGGGGGGGAGACCCAGTACTTC.